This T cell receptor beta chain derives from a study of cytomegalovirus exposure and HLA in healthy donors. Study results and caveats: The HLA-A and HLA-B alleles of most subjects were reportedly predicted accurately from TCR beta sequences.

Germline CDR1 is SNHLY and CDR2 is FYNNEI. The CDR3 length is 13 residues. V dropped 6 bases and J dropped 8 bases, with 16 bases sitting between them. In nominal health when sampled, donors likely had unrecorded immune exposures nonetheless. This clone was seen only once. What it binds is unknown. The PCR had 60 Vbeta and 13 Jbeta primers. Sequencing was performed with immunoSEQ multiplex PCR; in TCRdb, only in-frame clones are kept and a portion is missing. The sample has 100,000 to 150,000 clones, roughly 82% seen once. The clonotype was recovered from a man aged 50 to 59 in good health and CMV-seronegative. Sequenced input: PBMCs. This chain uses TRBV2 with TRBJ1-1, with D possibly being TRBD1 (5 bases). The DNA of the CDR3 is TGTGCCAGCAGGACTCGACAGACGGAAGAAGCTTTCTTT. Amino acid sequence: CASRTRQTEEAFF. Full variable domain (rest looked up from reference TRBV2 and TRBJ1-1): EPEVTQTPSHQVTQMGQEVILRCVPISNHLYFYWYRQILGQKVEFLVSFYNNEISEKSEIFDDQFSVERPDGSNFTLKIRSTKLEDSAMYFCASRTRQTEEAFFGQGTRLTVV.